Listed below are T cell receptor beta chains from one sample, sequenced in a study of type 1 and type 2 diabetes patients. TCRdb independently ran MiXCR on the multiplex PCR reads; one entry per CDR3 protein. The sample shows 280,000 or so distinct CDR3 sequences, roughly 50% of them seen only once. Sequencing was carried out using peripheral blood mononuclear cells (PBMCs). The receptors derive from a young man with type 2 diabetes. Both conserved end residues are trimmed from each CDR3. Each record gives: V gene, J gene, CDR3 protein.

>TRBV15|TRBJ2-5
ATSRVGGETQY
>TRBV19|TRBJ2-1
ASSTQLAGALNEQF
>TRBV6-2/TRBV6-3|TRBJ2-2
ASSYLHLEPGELF
>TRBV18|TRBJ2-5
ASSPPQVMETQY
>TRBV15|TRBJ2-7
ATSRIGTANHYEQY
>TRBV10-3|TRBJ2-7
AISDMREREQY
>TRBV4-3|TRBJ1-1
ASSQETHSGEAF
>TRBV2|TRBJ2-7
ASSAGSLNYEQY
>TRBV2|TRBJ2-3
ASSEALSRADTQY
>TRBV6-5|TRBJ2-3
ASSRPDRDGTDTQY
>TRBV20-1|TRBJ2-4
SARRSGGRNIQY
>TRBV25-1|TRBJ1-3
ASSEPTGTPGNTIY
>TRBV7-3|TRBJ2-2
ASSYRGITGELF
>TRBV9|TRBJ1-4
ASARGRSHGEKLF
>TRBV24-1|TRBJ2-2
ATSEPTDSTGELF
>TRBV6-6|TRBJ1-1
ASGPRKNLEAF
>TRBV30|TRBJ1-1
AWSKRRDTEAF
>TRBV12-3/TRBV12-4|TRBJ2-6
ASRPGQFRSGANVLT
>TRBV13|TRBJ2-1
ASSLELANDVQF
>TRBV7-8|TRBJ2-3
ASSGYTDTQY
>TRBV6-1|TRBJ2-7
ASRAGQETYEQY
>TRBV25-1|TRBJ2-3
ASRSPGRVADTQY
>TRBV2|TRBJ1-1
ATLDQGTMNTEAF
>TRBV12-3/TRBV12-4|TRBJ2-1
ASSLRSDEQF
>TRBV2|TRBJ2-1
ASSETRDREF
>TRBV19|TRBJ2-7
ASSIAPTEGRYEQY
>TRBV20-1|TRBJ1-5
SARDRDFGQPQH
>TRBV27|TRBJ2-7
ASSDRASYEQY
>TRBV20-1|TRBJ2-2
SARSRTGNTGELF
>TRBV24-1|TRBJ1-2
APHFKATGLFGYT
>TRBV12-3/TRBV12-4|TRBJ2-2
ASSLFSGLGRTGELF
>TRBV6-5|TRBJ2-7
ASSPGLETYEQY
>TRBV12-3/TRBV12-4|TRBJ1-4
ASSFGEKLF
>TRBV19|TRBJ1-6
ASRTDGGYSPLH
>TRBV19|TRBJ2-7
ASSMKRGAAREQY
>TRBV6-6|TRBJ1-2
ASRIGAAGSYT
>TRBV20-1|TRBJ2-7
SARDTVSYEQY
>TRBV20-1|TRBJ2-5
SARLAGGAQETQY
>TRBV19|TRBJ1-2
ASSTGTPANYGYT
>TRBV6-1|TRBJ1-2
ASRDRGEANYGYT
>TRBV7-3|TRBJ2-1
ASSLKAGGLNEQF
>TRBV5-1|TRBJ1-1
ASSLSFRGVTEAF
>TRBV4-1|TRBJ2-1
ASSPDSGIHNEQF
>TRBV19|TRBJ2-7
ASSILGGEQY
>TRBV7-3|TRBJ1-5
ASSLDGVSNQPQH
>TRBV20-1|TRBJ2-7
SARASGSYEQY
>TRBV5-1|NA
ASSLAFGDEQF
>TRBV7-9|TRBJ2-7
ASSSGSGWDEQY
>TRBV6-4|TRBJ1-3
ASSEFLGNTIY
>TRBV18|TRBJ2-7
ASSPRQAVTYEQY
>TRBV6-6|TRBJ1-1
AGTYRGWSEAF